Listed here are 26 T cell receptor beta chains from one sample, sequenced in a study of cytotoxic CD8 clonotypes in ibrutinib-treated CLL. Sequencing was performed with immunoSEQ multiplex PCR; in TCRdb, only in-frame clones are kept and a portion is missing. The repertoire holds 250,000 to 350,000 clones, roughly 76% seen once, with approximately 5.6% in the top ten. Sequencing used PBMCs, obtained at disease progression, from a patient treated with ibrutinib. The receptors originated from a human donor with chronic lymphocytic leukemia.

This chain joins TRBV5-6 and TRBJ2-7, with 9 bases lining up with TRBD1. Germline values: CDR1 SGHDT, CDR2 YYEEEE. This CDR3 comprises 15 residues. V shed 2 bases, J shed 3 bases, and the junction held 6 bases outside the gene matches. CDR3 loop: CASSFAGTGSYEQYF. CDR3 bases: TGTGCCAGCAGCTTCGCCGGGACAGGGAGCTACGAGCAGTACTTC.

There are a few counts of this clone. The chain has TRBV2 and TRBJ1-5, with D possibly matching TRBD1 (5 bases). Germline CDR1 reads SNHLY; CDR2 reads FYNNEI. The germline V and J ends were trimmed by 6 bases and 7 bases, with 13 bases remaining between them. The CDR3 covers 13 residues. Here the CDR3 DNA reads TGTGCCAGCAGGGTTCGGGGGATCCAGCCCCAGCATTTT. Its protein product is CASRVRGIQPQHF.

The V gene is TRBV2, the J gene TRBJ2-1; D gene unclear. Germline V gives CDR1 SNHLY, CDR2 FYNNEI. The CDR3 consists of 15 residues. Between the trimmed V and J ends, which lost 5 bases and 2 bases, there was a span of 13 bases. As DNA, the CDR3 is TGTGCCAGCAGTCATATAGTGGGCGCCTACAATGAGCAGTTCTTC. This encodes CASSHIVGAYNEQFF.

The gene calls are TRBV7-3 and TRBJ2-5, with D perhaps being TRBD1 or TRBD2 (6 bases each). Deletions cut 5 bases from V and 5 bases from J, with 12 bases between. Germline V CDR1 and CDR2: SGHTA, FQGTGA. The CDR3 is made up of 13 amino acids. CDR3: CASSRGPVETQYF. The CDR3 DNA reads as TGTGCCAGCAGCCGGGGGCCGGTTGAGACCCAGTACTTC.

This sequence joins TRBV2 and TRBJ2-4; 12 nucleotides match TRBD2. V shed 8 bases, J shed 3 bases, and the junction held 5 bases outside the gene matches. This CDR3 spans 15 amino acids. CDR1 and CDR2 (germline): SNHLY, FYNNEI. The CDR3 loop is CASGGLAGNKNIQYF. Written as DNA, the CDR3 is TGTGCCAGCGGGGGACTAGCGGGTAACAAAAACATTCAGTACTTC.

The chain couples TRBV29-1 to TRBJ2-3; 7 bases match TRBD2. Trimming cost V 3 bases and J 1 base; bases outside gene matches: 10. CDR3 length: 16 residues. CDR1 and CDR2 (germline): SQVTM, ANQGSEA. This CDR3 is CSVDLGGIKGTDTQYF. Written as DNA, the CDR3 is TGCAGCGTTGACCTGGGAGGGATAAAGGGCACAGATACGCAGTATTTT.

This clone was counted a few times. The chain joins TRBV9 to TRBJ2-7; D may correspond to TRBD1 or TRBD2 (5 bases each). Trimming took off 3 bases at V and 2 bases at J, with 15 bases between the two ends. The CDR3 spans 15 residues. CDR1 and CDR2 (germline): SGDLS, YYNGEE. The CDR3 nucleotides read TGTGCCAGCAGCGGCCGGGACGCTGGTACCTACGAGCAGTACTTC. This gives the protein CASSGRDAGTYEQYF.

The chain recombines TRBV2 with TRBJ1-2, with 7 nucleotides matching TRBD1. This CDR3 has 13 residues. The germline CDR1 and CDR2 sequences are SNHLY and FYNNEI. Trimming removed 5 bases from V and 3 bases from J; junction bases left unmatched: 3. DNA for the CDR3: TGTGCCAGCAGTCTTGGGACAGACTATGGCTACACCTTC. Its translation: CASSLGTDYGYTF.

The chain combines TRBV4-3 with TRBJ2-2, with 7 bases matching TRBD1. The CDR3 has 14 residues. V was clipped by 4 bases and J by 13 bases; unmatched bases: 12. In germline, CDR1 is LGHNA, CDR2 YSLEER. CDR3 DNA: TGCGCCAGCAGCCGGAACGACAGGGCCCGTGGGCTGTTTTTT. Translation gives CASSRNDRARGLFF.

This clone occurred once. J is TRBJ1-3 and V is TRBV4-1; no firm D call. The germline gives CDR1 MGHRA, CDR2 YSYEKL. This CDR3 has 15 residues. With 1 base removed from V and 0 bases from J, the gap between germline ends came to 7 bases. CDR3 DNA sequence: TGCGCCAGCAGCCAAGTCCCTTACTCTGGAAACACCATATATTTT. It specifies CASSQVPYSGNTIYF.

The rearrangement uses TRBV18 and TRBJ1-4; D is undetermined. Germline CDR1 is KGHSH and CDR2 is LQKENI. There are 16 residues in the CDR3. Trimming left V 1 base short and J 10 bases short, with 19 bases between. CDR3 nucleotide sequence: TGTGCCAGCTCACCACTATCGGACCCGAGAGGCGGAAAACTGTTTTTT. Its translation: CASSPLSDPRGGKLFF.

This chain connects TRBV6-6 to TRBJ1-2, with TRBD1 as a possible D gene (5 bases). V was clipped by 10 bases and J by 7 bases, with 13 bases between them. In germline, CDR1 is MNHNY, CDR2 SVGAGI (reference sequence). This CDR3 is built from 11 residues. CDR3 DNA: TGTGCCACCGGAGGGGCGGGTGGCTACACCTTC. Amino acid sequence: CATGGAGGYTF.

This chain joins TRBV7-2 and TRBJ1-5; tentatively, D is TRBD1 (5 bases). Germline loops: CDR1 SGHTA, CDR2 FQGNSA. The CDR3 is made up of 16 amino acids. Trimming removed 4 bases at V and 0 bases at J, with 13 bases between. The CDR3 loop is CASSWDLTYSNQPQHF. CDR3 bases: TGTGCCAGCAGCTGGGACCTGACATATAGCAATCAGCCCCAGCATTTT.

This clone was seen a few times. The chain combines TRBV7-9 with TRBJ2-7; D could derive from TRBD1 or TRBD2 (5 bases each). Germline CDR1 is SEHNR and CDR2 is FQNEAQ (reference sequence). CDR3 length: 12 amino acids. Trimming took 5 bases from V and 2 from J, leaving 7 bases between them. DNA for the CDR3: TGTGCCAGCAGCAAGGGACCCTACGAGCAGTACTTC. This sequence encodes CASSKGPYEQYF.

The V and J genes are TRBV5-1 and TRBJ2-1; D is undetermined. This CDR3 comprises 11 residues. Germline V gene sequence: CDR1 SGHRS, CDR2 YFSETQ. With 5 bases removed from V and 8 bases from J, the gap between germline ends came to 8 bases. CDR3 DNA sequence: TGCGCCAGCAGACTTACCGATGAGCAGTTCTTC. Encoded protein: CASRLTDEQFF.

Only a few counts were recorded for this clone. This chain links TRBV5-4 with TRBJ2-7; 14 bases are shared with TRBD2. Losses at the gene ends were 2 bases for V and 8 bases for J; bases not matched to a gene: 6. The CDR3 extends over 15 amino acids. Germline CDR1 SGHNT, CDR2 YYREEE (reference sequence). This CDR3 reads CASSLPGLAGDQQYF. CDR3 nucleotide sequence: TGTGCCAGCAGCTTACCGGGACTAGCGGGAGACCAGCAGTACTTC.

CDR3 bases: TGTGCCAGCAGCGTAGGGGACAGGGACTACACCTTC. Protein sequence: CASSVGDRDYTF. V is TRBV9 and J is TRBJ1-2, with 9 bases fitting TRBD1. Germline V CDR1 and CDR2: SGDLS, YYNGEE. With 0 bases clipped from V and 10 bases from J, the junction kept 1 base outside the gene matches. The CDR3 length is 12 residues.

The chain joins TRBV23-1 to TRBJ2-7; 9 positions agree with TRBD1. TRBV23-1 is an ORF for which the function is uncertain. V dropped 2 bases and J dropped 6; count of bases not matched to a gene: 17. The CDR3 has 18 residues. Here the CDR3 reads CASSQPPDRGAFLPEQYF. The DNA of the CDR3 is TGCGCCAGCAGTCAACCGCCGGACAGGGGAGCCTTTCTTCCCGAGCAGTACTTC.

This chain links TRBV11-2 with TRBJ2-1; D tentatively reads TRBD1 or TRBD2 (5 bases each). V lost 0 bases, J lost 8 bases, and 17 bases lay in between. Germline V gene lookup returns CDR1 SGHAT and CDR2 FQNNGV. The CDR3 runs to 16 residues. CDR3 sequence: CASSLERAGWGDEQFF. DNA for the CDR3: TGTGCCAGCAGCTTAGAGAGGGCAGGGTGGGGCGATGAGCAGTTCTTC.

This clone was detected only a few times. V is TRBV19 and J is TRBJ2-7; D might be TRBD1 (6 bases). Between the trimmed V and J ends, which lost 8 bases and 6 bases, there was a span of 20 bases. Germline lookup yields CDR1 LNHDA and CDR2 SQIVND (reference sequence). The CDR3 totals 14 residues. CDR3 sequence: CASSEQGGVVEQYF. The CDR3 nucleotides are TGTGCCAGTTCGGAACAGGGTGGCGTGGTCGAGCAGTACTTC. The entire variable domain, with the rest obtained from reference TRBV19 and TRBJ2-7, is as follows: DGGITQSPKYLFRKEGQNVTLSCEQNLNHDAMYWYRQDPGQGLRLIYYSQIVNDFQKGDIAEGYSVSREKKESFPLTVTSAQKNPTAFYLCASSEQGGVVEQYFGPGTRLTVT.

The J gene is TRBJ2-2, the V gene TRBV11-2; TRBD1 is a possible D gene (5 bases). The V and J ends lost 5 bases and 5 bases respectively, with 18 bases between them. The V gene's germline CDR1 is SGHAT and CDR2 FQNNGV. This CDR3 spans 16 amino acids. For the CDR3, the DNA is TGTGCCAGCAGCGGAGACAGCTCATCCTCAACCGGGGAGCTGTTTTTT. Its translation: CASSGDSSSSTGELFF.

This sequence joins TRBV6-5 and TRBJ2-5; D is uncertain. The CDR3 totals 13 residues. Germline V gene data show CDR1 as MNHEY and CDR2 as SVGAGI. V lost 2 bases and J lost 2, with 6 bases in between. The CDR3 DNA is TGTGCCAGCAGTTACAGGCCGCAAGAGACCCAGTACTTC. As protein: CASSYRPQETQYF.

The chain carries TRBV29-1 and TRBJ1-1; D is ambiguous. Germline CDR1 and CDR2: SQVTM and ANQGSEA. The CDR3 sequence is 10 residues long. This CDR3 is CSATESEAFF. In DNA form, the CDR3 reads TGCAGTGCGACGGAGAGTGAAGCTTTCTTT.

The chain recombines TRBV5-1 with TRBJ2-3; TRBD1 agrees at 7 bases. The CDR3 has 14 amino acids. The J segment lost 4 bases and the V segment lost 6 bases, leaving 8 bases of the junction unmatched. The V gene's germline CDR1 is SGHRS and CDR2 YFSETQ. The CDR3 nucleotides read TGCGCCAGCACCATTAACAGGGGCCCAGATACGCAGTATTTT. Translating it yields CASTINRGPDTQYF.

Written as DNA, the CDR3 is TGTGCCAGCAGCGCCAGGACAGGGGAGTACTATGGCTACACCTTC. This sequence encodes CASSARTGEYYGYTF. The chain uses TRBV9 and TRBJ1-2, with TRBD1 identical over 9 bases. Germline V CDR1 and CDR2: SGDLS, YYNGEE. This CDR3 spans 15 amino acids. Trimming took 3 bases from V and 3 from J; bases not matched to a gene: 6.

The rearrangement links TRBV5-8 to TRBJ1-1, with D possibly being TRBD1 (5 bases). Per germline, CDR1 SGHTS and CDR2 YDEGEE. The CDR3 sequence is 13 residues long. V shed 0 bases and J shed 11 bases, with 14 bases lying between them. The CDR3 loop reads CASSLALGRKAFF. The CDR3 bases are TGTGCCAGCAGCTTGGCTCTGGGGCGCAAGGCTTTCTTT.